The entry below describes one TCR beta chain. The data originate from a study of control samples from healthy donors and cancer patients. Sequencing used immunoSEQ multiplex PCR; TCRdb keeps in-frame clones, though not all of them. The sample has about 83,000 clones, 91% seen once; the top ten hold under 20%. This CDR3 spans 14 amino acids. The V end lost 8 bases, the J end lost 5 bases, and 16 bases lay between the germline ends. Germline CDR1 is SGHAT and CDR2 is FQNNGV. Sequencing was carried out using blood. The chain recombines TRBV11-2 with TRBJ2-1; no clear D. The clonotype comes from a man aged 50 to 59 in good health. CDR3 DNA sequence: TGTGCCAGCCTGGGCGCCATTTGGGACAATGAGCAGTTCTTC. Its protein is CASLGAIWDNEQFF.